This T cell receptor (beta chain) stems from a study of spatial heterogeneity in lung cancer. Time point: sample taken at primary tumor resection. Unsorted whole RNA samples from tumor, nontumor lung or frozen PBMC were sequenced. Germline V gene lookup returns CDR1 SQVTM and CDR2 ANQGSEA. This CDR3 spans 14 amino acids. Trimming removed 2 bases at V and 1 base at J, with 10 bases between. Every TCR cDNA molecule carried a tag that served as a unique molecular identifier. TCRdb passed the 5' RACE reads through MiXCR, listing each CDR3 protein once. The table records around 48,000 distinct CDR3 sequences, about 5.8% of them present only once. This clonotype counts as medium-sized (0.01 to 0.1%).

This chain connects TRBV29-1 to TRBJ2-3, with D hard to call. The clonotype comes from a male donor with early-stage non-small cell lung cancer. This specimen was PBMCs, taken at surgery. The CDR3 nucleotides read TGCAGCGTTGAAAAGGGTCGGGGCACAGATACGCAGTATTTT. As protein: CSVEKGRGTDTQYF.